This T cell receptor (beta chain) was retrieved from a study of control samples from healthy donors and cancer patients (dated by TCRdb to the early 2020s). On this clone: Its antigen remains unidentified. Base qualities are not at hand, and no much larger clone is one base apart.

Sequences SGHKS (CDR1) and YYEKEE (CDR2) are obtained from the germline V gene (reference sequence). The CDR3 goes from the cysteine to the phenylalanine over 15 residues. Only CDR3 DNA is held: 45 bases, read in frame from base 1. Trimming takes 4 bases off V and 4 bases off J; junction bases not matched to a gene: 6. Libraries were constructed by the immunoSEQ multiplex PCR assay. In TCRdb, the immuneACCESS table is reduced to in-frame sequences with V and J assigned. These tables do not hold every clone; where another copy was compared, an unresolved V gene accounts for under half, and the others remain unexplained. The table for this sample lists about 160,000 clones; 90% to 95% of them were counted only once. Together, the top ten hold roughly 4% of the sample.

Rearrangement joined TRBV5-5 to TRBJ1-5; the central 9 bases match TRBD1. The TCR was taken from a woman aged 60-75 years in good health. The sequencing input was blood. The CDR3 loop reads CASSLGQGRNQPQHF. The DNA reads as follows: TGTGCCAGCAGCCTCGGACAGGGGAGGAATCAGCCCCAGCATTTT.